This TCR beta chain was identified in a study of cytomegalovirus exposure and HLA in healthy donors. Findings and limits, study-wide: Accounts indicate the classifier identified cytomegalovirus status with strong specificity and sensitivity. A list of approximately 150 TCR beta chains associated with cytomegalovirus was given. A few CMV-associated chains proved CMV antigen-specific in vitro.

Repertoires were generated with immunoSEQ multiplex PCR, while TCRdb's copy carries only in-frame clones and drops some. The sample carries some 80,000 clones, approximately 96% recorded once. Note on this clone: The antigen is undetermined.

This CDR3 has 15 amino acids. V shed 4 bases, J shed 6 bases, and the junction held 6 bases outside the gene matches. Germline CDR1 is LNHNV and CDR2 is YYDKDF (reference sequence). The chain couples TRBV15 to TRBJ2-2, with 9 bases matching TRBD2. Sequencing was done on a sample of PBMCs. The receptor's source is a woman between 18 and 30 years old in good health and CMV-seronegative. DNA of the CDR3: TGTGCCACCAGCATAGGGACTAGCTTTTCCGGGGAGCTGTTTTTT. It translates to CATSIGTSFSGELFF. Drawing the rest from reference TRBV15 and TRBJ2-2, the complete variable domain is DAMVIQNPRYQVTQFGKPVTLSCSQTLNHNVMYWYQQKSSQAPKLLFHYYDKDFNNEADTPDNFQSRRPNTSFCFLDIRSPGLGDTAMYLCATSIGTSFSGELFFGEGSRLTVL.